This TCR beta chain was sequenced for a study of T cells after yellow fever vaccination. Study-wide results and limits: The booster saw the reappearance of most primary-vaccination clones (96% CD4, about 85% CD8). Peaking faster, on day 5 versus 15, the secondary response was nonetheless weaker. Clonotype sharing between CD4 and CD8 compartments was small.

A few counts support this clonotype. The target antigen is unknown. They built TCR cDNA with 5'RACE template switching, a step that put in a universal primer site and UMIs. TCRdb re-derived calls from the 5' RACE reads in MiXCR, one entry per CDR3 protein. Seen here are 130,000 or so distinct CDR3 sequences, 13% to 15% observed once, and the top ten hold about 42%. Germline CDR1 reads MNHEY; CDR2 reads SVGEGT. The CDR3 runs to 16 residues. The trim removed 6 bases at V and 0 bases at J, leaving 6 bases unmatched. The sequencing here drew on CD8+ T cells sorted from PBMCs, taken 5 days after the yellow fever booster vaccination. The clonotype comes from a man between 18 and 35 years old who received the YFV17D yellow fever vaccine. The chain carries TRBV6-2 or TRBV6-3 and TRBJ2-1, with 9 positions matching TRBD1. CDR3 sequence: CASSPGQGSSYNEQFF. DNA for the CDR3: TGTGCCAGCAGCCCGGGACAGGGTAGCTCCTACAATGAGCAGTTCTTC.